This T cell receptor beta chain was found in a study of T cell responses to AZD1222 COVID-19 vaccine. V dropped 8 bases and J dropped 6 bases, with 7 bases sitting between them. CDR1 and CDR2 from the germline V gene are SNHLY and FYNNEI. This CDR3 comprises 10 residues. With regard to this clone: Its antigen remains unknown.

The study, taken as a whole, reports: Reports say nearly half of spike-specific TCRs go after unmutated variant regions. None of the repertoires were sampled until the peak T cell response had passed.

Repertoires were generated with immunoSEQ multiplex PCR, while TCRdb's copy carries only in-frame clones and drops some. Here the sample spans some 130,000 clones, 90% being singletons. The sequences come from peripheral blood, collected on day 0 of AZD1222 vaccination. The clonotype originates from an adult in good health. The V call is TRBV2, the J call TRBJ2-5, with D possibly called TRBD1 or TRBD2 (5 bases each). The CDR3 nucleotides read TGTGCCAGCGGGGGAAAGACCCAGTACTTC. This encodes CASGGKTQYF.